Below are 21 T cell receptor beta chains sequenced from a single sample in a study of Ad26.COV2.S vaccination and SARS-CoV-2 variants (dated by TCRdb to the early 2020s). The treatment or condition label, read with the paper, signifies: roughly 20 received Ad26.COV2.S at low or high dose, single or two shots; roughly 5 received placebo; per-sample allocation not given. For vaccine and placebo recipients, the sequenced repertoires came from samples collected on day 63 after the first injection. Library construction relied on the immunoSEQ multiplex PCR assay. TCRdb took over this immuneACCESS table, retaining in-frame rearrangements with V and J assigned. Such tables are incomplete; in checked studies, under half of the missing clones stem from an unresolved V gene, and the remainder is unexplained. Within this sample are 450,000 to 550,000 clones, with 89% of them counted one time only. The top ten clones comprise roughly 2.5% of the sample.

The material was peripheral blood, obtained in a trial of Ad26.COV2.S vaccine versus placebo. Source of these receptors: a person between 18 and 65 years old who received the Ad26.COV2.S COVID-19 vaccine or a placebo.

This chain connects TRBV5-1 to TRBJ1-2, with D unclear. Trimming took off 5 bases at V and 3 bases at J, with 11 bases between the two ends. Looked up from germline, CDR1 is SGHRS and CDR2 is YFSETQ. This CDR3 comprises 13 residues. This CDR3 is CASSNSTYYGYTF. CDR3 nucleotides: TGCGCCAGCAGTAACAGCACCTACTATGGCTACACCTTC.

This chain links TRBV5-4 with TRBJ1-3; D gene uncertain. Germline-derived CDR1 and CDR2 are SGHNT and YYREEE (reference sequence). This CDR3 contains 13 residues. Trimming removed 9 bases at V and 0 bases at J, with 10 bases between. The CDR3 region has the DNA TGTGCCATTCAGCTTGACTCTGGAAACACCATATATTTT. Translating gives CAIQLDSGNTIYF. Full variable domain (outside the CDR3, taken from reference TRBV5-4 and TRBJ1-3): ETGVTQSPTHLIKTRGQQVTLRCSSQSGHNTVSWYQQALGQGPQFIFQYYREEENGRGNFPPRFSGLQFPNYSSELNVNALELDDSALYLCAIQLDSGNTIYFGEGSWLTVV.

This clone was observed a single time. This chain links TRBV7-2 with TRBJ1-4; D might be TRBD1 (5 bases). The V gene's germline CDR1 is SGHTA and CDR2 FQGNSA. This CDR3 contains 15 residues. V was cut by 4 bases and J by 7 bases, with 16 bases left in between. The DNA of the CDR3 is TGTGCCAGCAGCTCAACGGGACGTATCTTTGAAAAACTGTTTTTT. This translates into CASSSTGRIFEKLFF.

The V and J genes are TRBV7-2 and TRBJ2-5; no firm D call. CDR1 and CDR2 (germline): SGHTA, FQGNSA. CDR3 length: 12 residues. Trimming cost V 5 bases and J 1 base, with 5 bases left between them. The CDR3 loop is CASSRPQETQYF. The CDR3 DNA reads TGTGCCAGCAGCCGACCCCAAGAGACCCAGTACTTC.

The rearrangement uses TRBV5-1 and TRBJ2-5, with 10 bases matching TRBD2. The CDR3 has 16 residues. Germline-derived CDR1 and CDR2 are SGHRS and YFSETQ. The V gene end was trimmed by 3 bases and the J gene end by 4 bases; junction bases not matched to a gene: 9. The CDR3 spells CASSYEIAGGGETQYF. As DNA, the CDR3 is TGCGCCAGCAGCTATGAGATAGCGGGAGGCGGAGAGACCCAGTACTTC.

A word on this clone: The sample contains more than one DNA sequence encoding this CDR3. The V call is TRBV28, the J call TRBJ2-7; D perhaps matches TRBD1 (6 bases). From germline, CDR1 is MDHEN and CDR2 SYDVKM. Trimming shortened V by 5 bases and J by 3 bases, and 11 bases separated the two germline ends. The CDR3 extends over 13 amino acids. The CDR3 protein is CASSPGTSYEQYF. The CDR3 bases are TGTGCCAGCAGTCCAGGGACAAGCTACGAGCAGTACTTC.

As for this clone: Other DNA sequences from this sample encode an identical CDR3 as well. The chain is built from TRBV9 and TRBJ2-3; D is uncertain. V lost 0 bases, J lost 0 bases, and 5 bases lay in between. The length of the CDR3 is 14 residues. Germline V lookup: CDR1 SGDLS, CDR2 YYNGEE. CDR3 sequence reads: CASSVGGSTDTQYF. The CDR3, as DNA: TGTGCCAGCAGCGTAGGCGGAAGCACAGATACGCAGTATTTT.

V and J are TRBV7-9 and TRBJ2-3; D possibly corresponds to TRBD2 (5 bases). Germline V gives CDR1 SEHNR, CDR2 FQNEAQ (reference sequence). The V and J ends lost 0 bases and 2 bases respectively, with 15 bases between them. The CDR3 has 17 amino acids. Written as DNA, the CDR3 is TGTGCCAGCAGCTTAGCGCTTCGGGGTCCCTCCACAGATACGCAGTATTTT. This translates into CASSLALRGPSTDTQYF.

CDR3 bases: TGTGCCAGTCGAGGAGCGGGGGACAATGAGCAGTTCTTC. Its translation: CASRGAGDNEQFF. The chain links TRBV27 to TRBJ2-1, with TRBD2 identical over 8 bases. V shed 9 bases and J 5 bases; nucleotides not matched to a gene: 6. Germline V gene data show CDR1 as MNHEY and CDR2 as SMNVEV (reference sequence). This CDR3 comprises 13 residues.

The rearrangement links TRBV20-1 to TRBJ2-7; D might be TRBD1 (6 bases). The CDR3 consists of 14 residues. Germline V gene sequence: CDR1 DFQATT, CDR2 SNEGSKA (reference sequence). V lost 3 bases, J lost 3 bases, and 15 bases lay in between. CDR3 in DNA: TGCAGTGCTAGTGGGTCAGGGGACCTCTACGAGCAGTACTTC. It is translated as CSASGSGDLYEQYF.

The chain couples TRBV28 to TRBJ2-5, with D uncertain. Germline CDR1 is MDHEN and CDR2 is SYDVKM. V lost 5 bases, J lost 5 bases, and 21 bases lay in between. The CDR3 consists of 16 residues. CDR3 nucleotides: TGTGCCAGCAGTCCCCTCCGACACACACGAAGGGAGACCCAGTACTTC. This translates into CASSPLRHTRRETQYF.

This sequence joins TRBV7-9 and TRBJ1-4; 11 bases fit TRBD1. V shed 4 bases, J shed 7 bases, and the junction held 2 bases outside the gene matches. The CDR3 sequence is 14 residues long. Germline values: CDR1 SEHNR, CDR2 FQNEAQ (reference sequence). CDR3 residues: CASSWDRGTEKLFF. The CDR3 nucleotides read TGTGCCAGCAGCTGGGACAGGGGGACTGAAAAACTGTTTTTT.

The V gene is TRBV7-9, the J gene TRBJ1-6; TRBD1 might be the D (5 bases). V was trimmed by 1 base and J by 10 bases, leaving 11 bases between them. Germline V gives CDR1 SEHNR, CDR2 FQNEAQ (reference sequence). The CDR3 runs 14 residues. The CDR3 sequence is CASSLGQFESPLHF. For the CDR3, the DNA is TGTGCCAGCAGCTTAGGACAGTTCGAATCACCCCTCCACTTT.

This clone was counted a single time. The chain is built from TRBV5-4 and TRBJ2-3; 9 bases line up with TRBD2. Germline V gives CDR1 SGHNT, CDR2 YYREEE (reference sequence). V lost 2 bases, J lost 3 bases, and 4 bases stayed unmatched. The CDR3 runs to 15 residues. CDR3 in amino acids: CASSLLAGETDTQYF. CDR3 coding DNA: TGTGCCAGCAGCTTATTAGCGGGGGAGACAGATACGCAGTATTTT.

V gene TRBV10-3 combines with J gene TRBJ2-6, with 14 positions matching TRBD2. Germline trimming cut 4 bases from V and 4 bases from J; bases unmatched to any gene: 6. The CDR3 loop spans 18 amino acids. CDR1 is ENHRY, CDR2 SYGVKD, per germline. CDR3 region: CAISGLAGGPGGANVLTF. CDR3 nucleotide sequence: TGTGCCATCAGTGGACTAGCGGGAGGGCCTGGAGGGGCCAACGTCCTGACTTTC.

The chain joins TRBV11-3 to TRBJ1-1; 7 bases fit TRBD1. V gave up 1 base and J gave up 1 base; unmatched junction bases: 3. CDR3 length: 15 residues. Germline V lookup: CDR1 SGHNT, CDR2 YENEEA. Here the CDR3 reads CASSLGAGGNTEAFF. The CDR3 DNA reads TGTGCCAGCAGCTTAGGGGCAGGGGGGAACACTGAAGCTTTCTTT. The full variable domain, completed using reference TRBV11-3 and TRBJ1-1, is EAGVVQSPRYKIIEKKQPVAFWCNPISGHNTLYWYLQNLGQGPELLIRYENEEAVDDSQLPKDRFSAERLKGVDSTLKIQPAELGDSAVYLCASSLGAGGNTEAFFGQGTRLTVV.

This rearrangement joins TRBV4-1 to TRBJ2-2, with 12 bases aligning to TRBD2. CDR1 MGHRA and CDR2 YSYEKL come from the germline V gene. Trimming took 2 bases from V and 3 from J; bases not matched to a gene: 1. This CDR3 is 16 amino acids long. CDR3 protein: CASSQRLAGDTGELFF. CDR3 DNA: TGCGCCAGCAGCCAACGACTAGCGGGAGACACCGGGGAGCTGTTTTTT.

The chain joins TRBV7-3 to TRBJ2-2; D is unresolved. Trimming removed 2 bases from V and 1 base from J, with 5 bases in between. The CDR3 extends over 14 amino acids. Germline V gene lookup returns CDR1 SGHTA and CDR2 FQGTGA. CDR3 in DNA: TGTGCCAGCAGCTTATTGGGGAACACCGGGGAGCTGTTTTTT. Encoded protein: CASSLLGNTGELFF.

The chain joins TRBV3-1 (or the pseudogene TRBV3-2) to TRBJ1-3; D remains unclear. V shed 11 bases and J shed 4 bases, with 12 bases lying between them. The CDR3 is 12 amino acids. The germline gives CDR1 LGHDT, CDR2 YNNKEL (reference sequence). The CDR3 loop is CAAGIAGNTIYF. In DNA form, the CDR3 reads TGTGCCGCGGGGATCGCAGGAAACACCATATATTTT.

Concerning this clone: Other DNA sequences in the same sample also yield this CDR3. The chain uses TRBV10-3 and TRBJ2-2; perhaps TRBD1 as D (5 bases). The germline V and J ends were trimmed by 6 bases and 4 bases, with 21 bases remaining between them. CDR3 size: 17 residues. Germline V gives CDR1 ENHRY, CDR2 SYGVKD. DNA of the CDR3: TGTGCCATCAGCCCTTCCATGGGGCAGGTCTTCACCGGGGAGCTGTTTTTT. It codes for CAISPSMGQVFTGELFF.

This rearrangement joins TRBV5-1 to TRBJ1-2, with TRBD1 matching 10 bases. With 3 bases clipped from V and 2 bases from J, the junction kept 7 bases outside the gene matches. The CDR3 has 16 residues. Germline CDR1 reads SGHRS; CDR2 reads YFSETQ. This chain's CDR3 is CASSSPGQGMNYGYTF. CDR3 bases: TGCGCCAGCAGCTCACCGGGACAGGGGATGAACTATGGCTACACCTTC.